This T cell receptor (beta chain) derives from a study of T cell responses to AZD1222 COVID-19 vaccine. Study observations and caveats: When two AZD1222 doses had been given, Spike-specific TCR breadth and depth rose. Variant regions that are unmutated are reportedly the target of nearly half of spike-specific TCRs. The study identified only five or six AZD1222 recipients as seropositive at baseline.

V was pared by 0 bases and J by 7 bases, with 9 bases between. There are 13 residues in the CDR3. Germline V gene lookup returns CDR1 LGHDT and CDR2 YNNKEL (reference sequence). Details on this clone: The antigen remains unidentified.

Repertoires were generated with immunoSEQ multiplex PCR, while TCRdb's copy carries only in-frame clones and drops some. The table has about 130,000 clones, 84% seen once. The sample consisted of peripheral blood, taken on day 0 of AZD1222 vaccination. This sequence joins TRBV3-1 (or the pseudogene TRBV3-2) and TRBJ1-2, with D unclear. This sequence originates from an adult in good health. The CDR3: CASSQEPVTGYTF. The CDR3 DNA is TGTGCCAGCAGCCAAGAACCAGTCACTGGCTACACCTTC.